Shown below are 7 T cell receptor beta chains from a single sample sequenced in a study of T cell responses to AZD1222 COVID-19 vaccine. The method was immunoSEQ multiplex PCR; TCRdb's version includes in-frame clones alone and lacks a portion of them. Among 58,000 or so clones listed, 84% were seen once. This specimen was peripheral blood, taken on day 0 of AZD1222 vaccination. The receptors were sampled from an adult in good health.

This clone was picked up one time. V gene TRBV27 combines with J gene TRBJ1-6, with TRBD1 as a possible D gene (5 bases). The CDR3 extends over 16 amino acids. The V gene's germline CDR1 is MNHEY and CDR2 SMNVEV (reference sequence). V was pared by 4 bases and J by 8 bases, with 18 bases between. CDR3 amino acids: CASSSRAVRGDSPLHF. DNA of the CDR3: TGTGCCAGCAGTTCCCGGGCCGTAAGGGGTGATTCACCCCTCCACTTT.

Only a few counts were recorded for this clone. The CDR3 here is CASTRRGEEAFF. Here the CDR3 DNA reads TGTGCCAGTACTCGTAGGGGCGAAGAAGCTTTCTTT. V gene TRBV19 combines with J gene TRBJ1-1; a possible D gene is TRBD1 (5 bases). Germline CDR1 is LNHDA and CDR2 is SQIVND (reference sequence). This CDR3 has 12 amino acids. The V and J ends lost 7 bases and 8 bases respectively, with 14 bases between them.

This clone was seen more than once but under ten times. Other DNA sequences in this specimen translate into the identical CDR3. The genes are TRBV4-3 and TRBJ1-1; D call uncertain. The germline V and J ends were trimmed by 0 bases and 1 base, with 3 bases remaining between them. Germline CDR1 and CDR2: LGHNA and YSLEER. CDR3 length: 13 residues. The CDR3 nucleotides are TGCGCCAGCAGCCAAGATAGGAACACTGAAGCTTTCTTT. As protein: CASSQDRNTEAFF.

This clone has more than one count but fewer than ten. The chain has TRBV19 and TRBJ1-6; D unclear. This CDR3 has 17 residues. Deletions cut 0 bases from V and 3 bases from J, with 12 bases between. Germline V CDR1 and CDR2: LNHDA, SQIVND (reference sequence). This chain's CDR3 is CASSIDAGSGYNSPLHF. CDR3 coding DNA: TGTGCCAGTAGTATAGATGCGGGGTCCGGCTATAATTCACCCCTCCACTTT.

The rearrangement uses TRBV6-5 and TRBJ2-1, with unresolved D. Germline CDR1 reads MNHEY; CDR2 reads SVGAGI. The V gene lost 6 bases and the J gene lost 5 bases, with 2 bases spanning the gap. The CDR3 has 10 amino acids. CDR3 amino acids: CASRDNEQFF. Here the CDR3 DNA reads TGTGCCAGCAGGGACAATGAGCAGTTCTTC.

The chain links TRBV2 to TRBJ1-5, with D unclear. Trimming pared 6 bases from V and 6 bases from J, leaving 6 bases between. The germline V gene encodes CDR1 SNHLY and CDR2 FYNNEI. The CDR3 runs to 11 residues. The CDR3 spells CASSFGQPQHF. Written as DNA, the CDR3 is TGTGCCAGCAGCTTCGGTCAGCCCCAGCATTTT.

V and J are TRBV6-5 and TRBJ2-1, with a possible D match to TRBD1 (6 bases). The CDR3 contains 14 residues. Germline assignment: CDR1 MNHEY and CDR2 SVGAGI. V was shortened by 9 bases and J by 2 bases, with 14 bases between the two germline ends. CDR3 bases: TGTGCCAGTCCCACAGGGCCCCCCTACAATGAGCAGTTCTTC. Its translation is CASPTGPPYNEQFF.